The 5 T cell receptor beta chains listed next were all sequenced from one sample in a study of blood T cell repertoires in COVID-19. TCRdb's table, derived via immunoSEQ multiplex PCR, lists solely in-frame clones and lacks some. The sample includes a few hundred thousand clones, 70% to 90% of them seen just once. Sequenced: PBMCs or T cells enriched from blood (not recorded which). These receptors originate from a man aged 30-40 years who had recovered from COVID-19.

The V call is TRBV2, the J call TRBJ2-5; no reliable D call. V shed 1 base and J shed 2 bases, with 8 bases lying between them. This CDR3 contains 14 residues. CDR1 is SNHLY, CDR2 FYNNEI, per germline. CDR3 DNA sequence: TGTGCCAGCAGTGAAGGAGGCACACAAGAGACCCAGTACTTC. This translates into CASSEGGTQETQYF.

The chain recombines TRBV4-3 with TRBJ2-1, with D maybe TRBD1 (5 bases). Germline V lookup: CDR1 LGHNA, CDR2 YSLEER. V gave up 1 base and J gave up 12 bases, with 16 bases separating them. CDR3 length: 14 amino acids. The CDR3 reads CASSQATAVTGQFF. CDR3 nucleotide sequence: TGCGCCAGCAGCCAAGCGACAGCCGTGACGGGGCAGTTCTTC.

The V call is TRBV29-1, the J call TRBJ2-5; 8 nucleotides align to TRBD1. V shed 5 bases and J 5 bases; nucleotides not matched to a gene: 7. CDR1 and CDR2 (germline): SQVTM, ANQGSEA. The length of the CDR3 is 13 residues. The CDR3 sequence is CSVSTGVRETQYF. For the CDR3, the DNA is TGCAGCGTTTCGACAGGGGTCCGGGAGACCCAGTACTTC.

The V and J genes are TRBV6-4 and TRBJ1-2, with D unclear. The CDR3 consists of 15 residues. The germline CDR1 and CDR2 sequences are MRHNA and SNTAGT. V was pared by 5 bases and J by 4 bases, with 17 bases between. The CDR3 nucleotides read TGTGCCAGCAGTCCGGAGGGAAGTTTAGGCTATGGCTACACCTTC. Protein: CASSPEGSLGYGYTF.

The gene calls are TRBV18 and TRBJ1-2; D is perhaps TRBD1 (6 bases). V was pared by 5 bases and J by 0 bases, with 13 bases between. This CDR3 spans 15 amino acids. Germline CDR1 reads KGHSH; CDR2 reads LQKENI. The chain's CDR3 is CASSTRDNPNYGYTF. CDR3 DNA sequence: TGTGCCAGCTCAACTCGGGACAACCCTAACTATGGCTACACCTTC. Looking up the rest from reference TRBV18 and TRBJ1-2 gives the full variable domain: NAGVMQNPRHLVRRRGQEARLRCSPMKGHSHVYWYRQLPEEGLKFMVYLQKENIIDESGMPKERFSAEFPKEGPSILRIQQVVRGDSAAYFCASSTRDNPNYGYTFGSGTRLTVV.